This is a list of T cell receptor beta chains from one sample in a study of tumor-infiltrating lymphocytes in primary liver carcinoma. One entry per CDR3 protein results from TCRdb running MiXCR on the multiplex PCR reads. The sample records about 350,000 distinct CDR3 sequences, less than 75% being singletons. Sequencing input: peripheral blood. The origin of the receptors is a man aged 40-55 years with primary liver carcinoma and hepatitis B virus infection. The CDR3 runs from the conserved cysteine through the conserved F or W. The D gene is left open where the match is weak. Clone size is given for some rows only: seen once, a few or many times, or a class if the clone is expanded.

J: TRBJ1-1
length: 16
D: TRBD1
V: TRBV30
size: .
DNA: TGTGCCTGGAGTGTACGGGCCAGGGGGAGGTACACTGAAGCTTTCTTT
CDR3: CAWSVRARGRYTEAFF

J: TRBJ1-5
length: 12
D: .
V: TRBV20-1
size: .
DNA: TGCAGTGCTAGTTTCTACGGTCAGCCCCAGCATTTT
CDR3: CSASFYGQPQHF

J: TRBJ2-7
length: 14
D: TRBD1
V: TRBV28
size: few
DNA: TGTGCCAGCAGGGATGCACAGGGGATCTACGAGCAGTACTTC
CDR3: CASRDAQGIYEQYF

J: TRBJ1-1
length: 14
D: .
V: TRBV29-1
size: many
DNA: TGCAGCGTTGAAGATATCCTAGGGAACACTGAAGCTTTCTTT
CDR3: CSVEDILGNTEAFF

J: TRBJ2-5
length: 15
D: .
V: TRBV29-1
size: .
DNA: TGCAGCGTTGAGTTGAACAGTGAGGAGGAGGAGACCCAATACTTC
CDR3: CSVELNSEEEETQYF

J: TRBJ2-1
length: 15
D: .
V: TRBV12-3/TRBV12-4
size: .
DNA: TGTGCCAGCAGATTAGGGCGGCAGGGGCACAATGAGCAGTTCTTC
CDR3: CASRLGRQGHNEQFF

J: TRBJ2-5
length: 12
D: .
V: TRBV6-2/TRBV6-3
size: many
DNA: TGTGCCAGCAGTTACAACAGACAGACCCAGTACTTC
CDR3: CASSYNRQTQYF

J: TRBJ2-1
length: 15
D: .
V: TRBV6-1
size: many
DNA: TGTGCCAGCAGTTTTAGCGGCGCCGCCTACAATGAGCAGTTCTTC
CDR3: CASSFSGAAYNEQFF

J: TRBJ1-2
length: 14
D: .
V: TRBV7-9
size: few
DNA: TGTGCCAGCAGCCCGATTATAGCTAACTATGGCTACACCTTC
CDR3: CASSPIIANYGYTF

J: TRBJ2-1
length: 14
D: TRBD2
V: TRBV10-2
size: .
DNA: TGCGCCATCGCAGGCGGGAGCTCCTACAGTGAGCAGTTCTTC
CDR3: CAIAGGSSYSEQFF

J: TRBJ2-1
length: 15
D: .
V: TRBV11-3
size: .
DNA: TGTGCCAGCAGCTCGGAAGGGTATGGAGCAGGTGAGCAGTTCTTC
CDR3: CASSSEGYGAGEQFF

J: TRBJ2-2
length: 19
D: .
V: TRBV4-1
size: .
DNA: TGCGCCAGCAGCCAAGATTTCGTTTTGGGGGCCCGAGTCACCGGGGAGCTGTATTTT
CDR3: CASSQDFVLGARVTGELYF

J: TRBJ2-3
length: 16
D: TRBD2
V: TRBV5-5
size: .
DNA: TGTGCCAGCAGCTTAGGGGCGGCGGGGGACACAGATACGCAGTATTTT
CDR3: CASSLGAAGDTDTQYF

J: TRBJ2-7
length: 14
D: TRBD2
V: TRBV29-1
size: many
DNA: TGCAGCGTTGTGGTGGCGGGAGGATCCTACGAGCAGTACTTC
CDR3: CSVVVAGGSYEQYF

J: TRBJ2-5
length: 16
D: .
V: TRBV6-1
size: many
DNA: TGTGCCAGCAGTGAAGACGACAGAGGATGGGGAGAGACCCAGTACTTC
CDR3: CASSEDDRGWGETQYF

J: TRBJ2-3
length: 15
D: .
V: TRBV4-1
size: .
DNA: TGCACCAGCAGCCCAGGGACAAGCGGTACAGATACGCAGTATTTT
CDR3: CTSSPGTSGTDTQYF

J: TRBJ1-2
length: 13
D: .
V: TRBV29-1
size: .
DNA: TGCAGCGTTGAAGGGTCTCGACACTATGGCCACACCTTC
CDR3: CSVEGSRHYGHTF

J: TRBJ2-1
length: 15
D: TRBD2
V: TRBV5-1
size: .
DNA: TGCGTCAGCAGCTACTCCGGGACTAGTCACAATGAGCAGTTCTTC
CDR3: CVSSYSGTSHNEQFF

J: TRBJ2-7
length: 19
D: .
V: TRBV12-3/TRBV12-4
size: many
DNA: TGTGCCAGCCTTGATATCTGGGGCCCGGATGATAAGAGGACCTACGAGCAGTACTTC
CDR3: CASLDIWGPDDKRTYEQYF

J: TRBJ1-1
length: 15
D: TRBD1
V: TRBV11-2
size: .
DNA: TGTACCAGCAGCTTATGCCGACAGGGGGTTAGTGAAGCTTTCTTT
CDR3: CTSSLCRQGVSEAFF

J: TRBJ1-1
length: 16
D: TRBD1
V: TRBV5-1
size: .
DNA: TGCGCCAGCAGCTCTAGACAGGGGGGAGGGAACACTGAAGCTTTCTTT
CDR3: CASSSRQGGGNTEAFF

J: TRBJ1-4
length: 15
D: .
V: TRBV6-5
size: .
DNA: TGTGCCAGCAGTCCCAGGGGTACTGCTAATGAAAAACTGTTTTTT
CDR3: CASSPRGTANEKLFF

J: TRBJ2-7
length: 14
D: .
V: TRBV11-2
size: .
DNA: TGTGCCAGCAGCTTAGACAGGGGGACTTACGGGCAGTACTTC
CDR3: CASSLDRGTYGQYF

J: TRBJ2-7
length: 18
D: TRBD2
V: TRBV13
size: few
DNA: TGTGCCAGCAGCCCCTTCCTGAAACCCGGACTAGCGGGAGGCGAGCAGTACTTC
CDR3: CASSPFLKPGLAGGEQYF

J: TRBJ2-7
length: 15
D: .
V: TRBV11-2
size: .
DNA: TGTGCCAGCAGCTTAGGACTATCGGGAGCGAGCGAGCAGTATTTC
CDR3: CASSLGLSGASEQYF

J: TRBJ2-1
length: 14
D: .
V: TRBV28
size: few
DNA: TGTGCCAGCAGTTTAGGACGGGCCTACAATGAGCAGTTCTTC
CDR3: CASSLGRAYNEQFF

J: TRBJ1-2
length: 15
D: TRBD1
V: TRBV5-6
size: .
DNA: TGTGCCAGCAGCCCTATTACGACAGGGAACTATGGCTACACCTTC
CDR3: CASSPITTGNYGYTF

J: TRBJ1-3
length: 16
D: .
V: TRBV11-2
size: .
DNA: TGTGCCAGCAGCTCTGCCGCCAGGGGAAGGGCAAACACCATATATTTT
CDR3: CASSSAARGRANTIYF

J: TRBJ1-2
length: 14
D: .
V: TRBV12-3/TRBV12-4
size: .
DNA: TGTGCCAGCAGTTTATCAGAAGCTAACTATGGCTGCACCTTC
CDR3: CASSLSEANYGCTF

J: TRBJ2-1
length: 10
D: .
V: TRBV29-1
size: many
DNA: TGCAGCGTTGAGAACAAGGAGCAGTTCTTC
CDR3: CSVENKEQFF

J: TRBJ2-1
length: 16
D: TRBD2
V: TRBV6-2/TRBV6-3
size: many
DNA: TGTGCCAGCACCCGCCTTAGTAGCGGGAGTAGGAATGAGCAGTTCTTC
CDR3: CASTRLSSGSRNEQFF

J: TRBJ1-2
length: 13
D: TRBD1
V: TRBV11-2
size: once
DNA: TGTGCCAGCGGCGCGGGACAGGGCCATGGCTACATTTTC
CDR3: CASGAGQGHGYIF

J: TRBJ2-3
length: 17
D: TRBD2
V: TRBV4-1
size: many
DNA: TGCGCCAGCAGCCAAGATCGGGGGGGCACCTTTCCAGATACGCAGTATTTT
CDR3: CASSQDRGGTFPDTQYF

J: TRBJ2-7
length: 15
D: .
V: TRBV6-5
size: many
DNA: TGTGCCAGCAGTTACTCGTTTGAGACAGCCTACGAGCAGTACTTC
CDR3: CASSYSFETAYEQYF

J: TRBJ1-2
length: 13
D: .
V: TRBV7-9
size: few
DNA: TGTGCCAGCAGCCCACAGGACAGCTATGGATACACCTTC
CDR3: CASSPQDSYGYTF

J: TRBJ1-1
length: 12
D: .
V: TRBV11-2
size: .
DNA: TGTGCCAGGGGCACCACTGTCACTGAAGCTTTCTTT
CDR3: CARGTTVTEAFF

J: TRBJ2-1
length: 11
D: .
V: TRBV6-1
size: .
DNA: TGTGCCTGCAGTGTTTACAATGAGCAGTTCTTC
CDR3: CACSVYNEQFF

J: TRBJ2-3
length: 13
D: .
V: TRBV6-1
size: many
DNA: TGTGCCAGCAGTGAACCCGGCACAGATACGCAGTATTTT
CDR3: CASSEPGTDTQYF

J: TRBJ2-7
length: 14
D: TRBD2
V: TRBV5-4
size: .
DNA: TGTGCCAGCAGCTTGGGGACTAGCAACTACGAGCAGTACTTC
CDR3: CASSLGTSNYEQYF

J: TRBJ2-7
length: 13
D: .
V: TRBV11-3
size: .
DNA: TGTCCCAGCGGCTTTCGGGAGTGTTCCGAGCAGTACTTC
CDR3: CPSGFRECSEQYF

J: TRBJ2-2
length: 15
D: TRBD2
V: TRBV11-2
size: .
DNA: TGTGCCAGCAGCGGGACTGGCGGGAGCACCGTGGAGCTGTTTTTT
CDR3: CASSGTGGSTVELFF

J: TRBJ2-5
length: 15
D: TRBD1
V: TRBV28
size: few
DNA: TGTGCCAGCGGATTAAACTACAGGGGGCAAGAGACCCAGTACTTC
CDR3: CASGLNYRGQETQYF

J: TRBJ1-1
length: 13
D: TRBD1
V: TRBV6-4
size: .
DNA: TGTGCCAGCAGGGGACAGGCGGACACTGAAGCTTTCTTT
CDR3: CASRGQADTEAFF

J: TRBJ2-3
length: 17
D: TRBD1
V: TRBV28
size: .
DNA: TGTGCCGGCAGTTATACACCGGGACAGGGGGGCACAGATACGCAGTATTTT
CDR3: CAGSYTPGQGGTDTQYF

J: TRBJ1-5
length: 13
D: .
V: TRBV4-1
size: .
DNA: TGCGCCAGCACCCAAGATCGGGGCCAGCCCCAGCATTTT
CDR3: CASTQDRGQPQHF

J: TRBJ2-2
length: 16
D: TRBD2
V: TRBV11-2
size: .
DNA: TGTGCCGGCAACCGCTTTACTAGCGCAAATACCGGGGAGCTGTTTTTT
CDR3: CAGNRFTSANTGELFF

J: TRBJ2-3
length: 16
D: .
V: TRBV6-1
size: few
DNA: TGTGCCAGCAGCCGGGTTTGGCGGATTAGCACAGATACGCAGTATTTT
CDR3: CASSRVWRISTDTQYF

J: TRBJ2-7
length: 13
D: .
V: TRBV5-1
size: .
DNA: TGCGCCAGCAGCTTGGACGGCCGGGGGGAGCAGTACTTC
CDR3: CASSLDGRGEQYF

J: TRBJ2-2
length: 14
D: .
V: TRBV10-3
size: .
DNA: TGTGCCATCAAAGCTAGCGTGCAAACCTGGGAGCTGTTTTTT
CDR3: CAIKASVQTWELFF

J: TRBJ1-5
length: 17
D: TRBD1
V: TRBV6-1
size: once
DNA: TGTGCCAGCAGTCCGGGACAGGGGGCGCCGTGCAATCAGCCCCAGCATTTT
CDR3: CASSPGQGAPCNQPQHF

J: TRBJ2-3
length: 13
D: .
V: TRBV11-2
size: medium-sized
DNA: TGTGCCAGCAGCCCCTCTAGCACAGATACGCAGTATTTT
CDR3: CASSPSSTDTQYF

J: TRBJ2-7
length: 14
D: TRBD2
V: TRBV12-3/TRBV12-4
size: .
DNA: TGTGGCAGCAGTTATGTAGCGGGAGAAGGGGAGCAGTACTTC
CDR3: CGSSYVAGEGEQYF

J: TRBJ1-2
length: 14
D: .
V: TRBV7-2
size: .
DNA: TGTGCCAGCAGCTCCCCAGGTGGGATCCATGGCTACACCTTC
CDR3: CASSSPGGIHGYTF

J: TRBJ2-1
length: 15
D: TRBD2
V: TRBV11-2
size: .
DNA: TGTGCCTGCAGCCCCAGACTAGCGGGACATGGTGAGCAGTTCTTC
CDR3: CACSPRLAGHGEQFF

J: TRBJ2-1
length: 16
D: .
V: TRBV13
size: many
DNA: TGTGCCAGCAGCCCCATCGGCGGCCCGGCGATCCTTGAGCAGTTCTTC
CDR3: CASSPIGGPAILEQFF

J: TRBJ2-6
length: 16
D: .
V: TRBV7-9
size: many
DNA: TGTGCCAGCAGCTTAGGGAGCCTGGCAGGGGCCAACGTCCTGACTTTC
CDR3: CASSLGSLAGANVLTF

J: TRBJ2-3
length: 15
D: .
V: TRBV28
size: .
DNA: TGTGCCAGCAGCCGACCCGGGACCGCGGCGGATACGCAGTATTTT
CDR3: CASSRPGTAADTQYF

J: TRBJ2-5
length: 14
D: TRBD1
V: TRBV7-9
size: .
DNA: TGTGCCAGCACTCCGGGGACAGGGAGGGGGACCCAGTACTTC
CDR3: CASTPGTGRGTQYF

J: TRBJ2-5
length: 15
D: TRBD2
V: TRBV10-3
size: many
DNA: TGTGCCATCCAGGGACTAGCGGGAGATGTGGAGACCCAGTACTTC
CDR3: CAIQGLAGDVETQYF

J: TRBJ2-7
length: 17
D: TRBD2
V: TRBV11-2
size: many
DNA: TGTGCCAGCAGCTTAGTCCATGGGGGGGGGGATGCCTACGAGCAGTACTTC
CDR3: CASSLVHGGGDAYEQYF